Listed below are T cell receptor beta chains from one sample, sequenced in a study of blood T cell repertoires in COVID-19. Using immunoSEQ multiplex PCR, the repertoire was profiled, and TCRdb retains in-frame clones only, with some absent. The sample has 250,000 to 300,000 clones, about 88% seen once. Source material: peripheral blood. The receptors were sampled from a woman in her fifties or sixties with acute or convalescent COVID-19. Both conserved end residues are part of each CDR3. Fields, in order: D gene, J gene, V gene, clone size, CDR3 length, CDR3 protein, CDR3 DNA. D genes are given only for firm matches. The listing skips clone size in some rows; elsewhere it reads once, few, many or a size class.

NA,TRBJ1-1,TRBV5-1,few,13,CASSLAGEGEAFF,TGCGCCAGCAGCTTGGCCGGGGAAGGAGAAGCTTTCTTT
TRBD1,TRBJ2-7,TRBV6-2/TRBV6-3,NA,15,CASSYSGQGANEQYF,TGTGCCAGCAGTTACTCCGGACAGGGGGCGAACGAGCAGTACTTC
NA,TRBJ2-3,TRBV29-1,NA,11,CSVRSTDTQYF,TGCAGCGTTCGGAGCACAGATACGCAGTATTTT
TRBD2,TRBJ2-3,TRBV5-5,NA,17,CASSLSYLAGFGDTQYF,TGTGCCAGCAGCCTATCCTATTTAGCGGGATTCGGAGATACGCAGTATTTT
NA,TRBJ1-2,TRBV11-2,NA,13,CASSLETIGGYTF,TGTGCCAGCAGCTTAGAGACTATAGGAGGCTACACCTTC
NA,TRBJ1-5,TRBV19,NA,13,CASSIGTVQPQHF,TGTGCCAGTAGTATAGGAACAGTTCAGCCCCAGCATTTT
NA,TRBJ1-1,TRBV5-1,NA,13,CASSATLNTEAFF,TGCGCCAGCAGCGCGACTCTGAACACTGAAGCTTTCTTT
TRBD1,TRBJ1-5,TRBV28,NA,14,CASSSGQGAKPQHF,TGTGCCAGCAGTTCCGGACAGGGGGCCAAGCCCCAGCATTTT
TRBD2,TRBJ2-7,TRBV28,NA,19,CASSLLWDLSGVSSYEQYF,TGTGCCAGCAGTTTACTATGGGACCTTAGCGGGGTAAGCTCCTACGAGCAGTACTTC
NA,TRBJ1-1,TRBV28,NA,11,CASRRQPEAFF,TGTGCCAGCAGGCGACAGCCTGAAGCTTTCTTT
TRBD2,TRBJ2-3,TRBV6-5,NA,15,CASSYSGTSTDTQYF,TGTGCCAGCAGTTACAGCGGGACTAGCACAGATACGCAGTATTTT
TRBD1,TRBJ1-5,TRBV7-9,NA,14,CASSLTGGNQPQHF,TGTGCCAGCAGCTTAACAGGGGGCAATCAGCCCCAGCATTTT
TRBD1,TRBJ2-2,TRBV4-2,NA,16,CASSQRGQGDTGELFF,TGTGCCAGCAGCCAAAGGGGACAGGGTGACACCGGGGAGCTGTTTTTT
TRBD1,TRBJ2-5,TRBV19,NA,14,CASDTGGLLETQYF,TGTGCCAGTGACACAGGGGGCCTGTTAGAGACCCAGTACTTC
NA,TRBJ2-3,TRBV6-5,NA,12,CASSTPGLPQYF,TGTGCCAGCAGTACCCCGGGACTCCCTCAGTATTTT
NA,TRBJ2-5,TRBV19,once,13,CASKNPPQETQYF,TGTGCCAGTAAAAATCCCCCGCAAGAGACCCAGTACTTC
TRBD1,TRBJ1-2,TRBV6-5,NA,14,CASSRRQGTYGYTF,TGTGCCAGCAGCCGCCGACAGGGGACCTATGGCTACACCTTC
NA,TRBJ1-1,TRBV27,NA,13,CASSHGGRAEAFF,TGTGCCAGCAGTCACGGGGGGCGGGCTGAAGCTTTCTTT
NA,TRBJ2-5,TRBV5-1,NA,14,CASSSQGPQETQYF,TGCGCCAGCAGCTCCCAGGGGCCCCAAGAGACCCAGTACTTC
NA,TRBJ1-3,TRBV7-8,NA,15,CASSAASGSGNTIYF,TGTGCCAGCAGCGCCGCCTCGGGGTCTGGAAACACCATATATTTT
NA,TRBJ2-6,TRBV3-1/TRBV3-2,NA,15,CASSPVISGANVLTF,TGTGCCAGCAGCCCGGTGATCTCTGGGGCCAACGTCCTGACTTTC
NA,TRBJ2-7,TRBV5-6,NA,13,CASSLRGTYEQYF,TGTGCCAGCAGCTTGAGGGGGACCTACGAGCAGTACTTC
NA,TRBJ2-7,TRBV4-1,NA,12,CASRGAPDEQYF,TGCGCCAGCAGGGGGGCACCTGACGAGCAGTACTTC
TRBD2,TRBJ2-6,TRBV7-3,NA,18,CASSPLLAGSKGANVLTF,TGTGCCAGCAGCCCCCTCCTAGCGGGGTCGAAAGGGGCCAACGTCCTGACTTTC
NA,TRBJ1-2,TRBV9,once,15,CASSTGRGWDYGYTF,TGTGCCAGCAGCACCGGCAGGGGCTGGGACTATGGCTACACCTTC
TRBD1,TRBJ1-5,TRBV18,few,15,CASSSTGQGGQPQHF,TGTGCCAGCTCAAGCACGGGACAGGGCGGACAGCCCCAGCATTTT
NA,TRBJ1-2,TRBV28,NA,12,CASSSAGFGYTF,TGTGCCAGCAGTTCGGCAGGGTTCGGCTACACCTTC
TRBD1,TRBJ1-5,TRBV27,NA,15,CASRLDRGGNQPQHF,TGTGCCAGCAGACTTGACAGGGGCGGCAATCAGCCCCAGCATTTT
NA,TRBJ2-7,TRBV7-9,NA,14,CASSFLGAAYEQYF,TGTGCCAGCAGCTTCTTGGGGGCTGCCTACGAGCAGTACTTC
NA,TRBJ2-3,TRBV10-3,NA,13,CAISEFSEDTQYF,TGTGCCATCAGTGAGTTTAGTGAGGATACGCAGTATTTT
NA,TRBJ1-2,TRBV28,once,13,CASGGDPNYGYTF,TGTGCCAGCGGAGGAGACCCTAACTATGGCTACACCTTC
TRBD1,TRBJ2-7,TRBV9,NA,14,CASSAPGQGYEQYF,TGTGCCAGCAGCGCTCCGGGACAGGGGTACGAGCAGTACTTC
TRBD1,TRBJ1-2,TRBV5-4,NA,15,CASSLSAQGVNGYTF,TGTGCCAGCAGCTTGTCCGCCCAGGGGGTTAATGGCTACACCTTC
TRBD1,TRBJ1-4,TRBV7-9,NA,16,CASSLAGPGQGEKLFF,TGTGCCAGCAGCTTAGCCGGTCCGGGACAGGGTGAAAAACTGTTTTTT
NA,TRBJ2-3,TRBV27,once,15,CASSSPSNSTDTQYF,TGTGCCAGCAGTTCCCCTAGCAATAGCACAGATACGCAGTATTTT
NA,TRBJ2-3,TRBV6-5,NA,13,CASGGASTDTQYF,TGTGCCAGCGGGGGGGCGAGCACAGATACGCAGTATTTT
NA,TRBJ1-2,TRBV10-3,NA,15,CAGGSQAGTAGSYTF,TGTGCCGGTGGATCCCAGGCAGGGACGGCGGGGAGCTACACCTTC
NA,TRBJ1-1,TRBV5-6,NA,13,CASSFPMNTEAFF,TGTGCCAGCAGCTTCCCTATGAACACTGAAGCTTTCTTT
NA,TRBJ1-3,TRBV28,NA,16,CASSLTPGVTGNTIYF,TGTGCCAGCAGTTTAACCCCGGGGGTTACTGGAAACACCATATATTTT
NA,TRBJ2-7,TRBV5-6,many,13,CASSYGGAYEQYF,TGTGCCAGCAGCTATGGTGGGGCTTACGAGCAGTACTTC
NA,TRBJ2-7,TRBV4-3,once,15,CASSQGSGNTYEQYF,TGCGCCAGCAGCCAAGGGTCAGGGAATACCTACGAGCAGTACTTC
NA,TRBJ1-5,TRBV10-2,NA,13,CATGGLENQPQHF,TGCGCCACCGGAGGGTTGGAGAATCAGCCCCAGCATTTT
NA,TRBJ2-7,TRBV14,NA,14,CASSQGLRGRRVYF,TGTGCCAGCAGCCAAGGTCTCCGGGGGAGGCGGGTGTACTTC
TRBD2,TRBJ2-7,TRBV7-3,NA,15,CASSFGTSGSYEQYF,TGTGCCAGCAGCTTCGGGACTAGCGGGAGTTACGAGCAGTACTTC
TRBD1,TRBJ1-2,TRBV6-5,NA,15,CASRNRQGPFHGYTF,TGTGCCAGCAGAAACCGACAGGGACCCTTCCACGGCTACACCTTC
NA,TRBJ2-6,TRBV28,NA,16,CASYPLIGSGANVLTF,TGTGCCAGCTACCCCTTGATCGGCTCTGGGGCCAACGTCCTGACTTTC
NA,TRBJ1-6,TRBV7-9,few,14,CASRAEWVNSPLHF,TGTGCCAGCAGAGCGGAGTGGGTTAATTCACCCCTCCACTTT
NA,TRBJ2-1,TRBV7-9,NA,15,CASSLGAGSYNEQFF,TGTGCCAGCAGCTTAGGCGCCGGGTCCTACAATGAGCAGTTCTTC
NA,TRBJ2-4,TRBV21-1,NA,22,CASSKKVRSSPESLLAKNIQYF,TGTGCCAGCAGCAAAAAAGTGCGCTCGAGTCCGGAGTCTCTTCTAGCCAAAAACATTCAGTACTTC
TRBD1,TRBJ2-2,TRBV19,NA,16,CASSTDRGSRTGELFF,TGTGCCAGTAGCACCGACAGGGGTTCGCGCACCGGGGAGCTGTTTTTT
TRBD1,TRBJ2-1,TRBV7-2,NA,15,CASSLAPGGRNEQFF,TGTGCCAGCAGCTTAGCCCCAGGGGGCAGGAATGAGCAGTTCTTC
TRBD1,TRBJ1-1,TRBV20-1,NA,10,CSVTGGEAFF,TGCAGTGTAACAGGGGGCGAGGCTTTCTTT
TRBD1,TRBJ1-1,TRBV28,NA,12,CASTPDRLGAFF,TGTGCCAGCACCCCGGACAGGCTGGGAGCTTTCTTT